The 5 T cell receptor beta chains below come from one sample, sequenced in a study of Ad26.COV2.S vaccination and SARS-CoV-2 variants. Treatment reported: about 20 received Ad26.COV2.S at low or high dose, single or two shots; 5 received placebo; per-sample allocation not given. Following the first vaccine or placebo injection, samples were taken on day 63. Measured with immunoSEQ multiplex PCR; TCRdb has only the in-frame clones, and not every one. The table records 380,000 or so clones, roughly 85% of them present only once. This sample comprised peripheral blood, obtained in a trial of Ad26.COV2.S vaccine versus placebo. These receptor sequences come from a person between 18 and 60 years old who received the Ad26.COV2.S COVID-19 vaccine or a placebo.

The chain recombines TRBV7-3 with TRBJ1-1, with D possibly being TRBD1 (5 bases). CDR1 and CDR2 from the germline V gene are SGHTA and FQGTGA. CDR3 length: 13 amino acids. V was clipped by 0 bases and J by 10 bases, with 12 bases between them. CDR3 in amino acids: CASSLTFPGLAFF. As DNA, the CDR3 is TGTGCCAGCAGCTTAACGTTCCCAGGGCTAGCTTTCTTT.

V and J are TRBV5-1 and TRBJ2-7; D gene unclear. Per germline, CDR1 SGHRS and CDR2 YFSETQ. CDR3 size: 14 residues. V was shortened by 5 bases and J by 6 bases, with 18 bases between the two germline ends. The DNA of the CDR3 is TGCGCCAGCAGACATGTTGGGCCTCCCCTCGAGCAGTACTTC. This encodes CASRHVGPPLEQYF.

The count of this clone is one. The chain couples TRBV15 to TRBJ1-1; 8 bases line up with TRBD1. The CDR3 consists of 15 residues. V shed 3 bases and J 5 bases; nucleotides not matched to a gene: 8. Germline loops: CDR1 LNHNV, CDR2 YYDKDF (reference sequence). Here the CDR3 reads CATSSGTGGRTEAFF. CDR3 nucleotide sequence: TGTGCCACCAGCAGCGGTACAGGGGGTAGGACTGAAGCTTTCTTT. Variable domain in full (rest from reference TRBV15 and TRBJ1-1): DAMVIQNPRYQVTQFGKPVTLSCSQTLNHNVMYWYQQKSSQAPKLLFHYYDKDFNNEADTPDNFQSRRPNTSFCFLDIRSPGLGDTAMYLCATSSGTGGRTEAFFGQGTRLTVV.

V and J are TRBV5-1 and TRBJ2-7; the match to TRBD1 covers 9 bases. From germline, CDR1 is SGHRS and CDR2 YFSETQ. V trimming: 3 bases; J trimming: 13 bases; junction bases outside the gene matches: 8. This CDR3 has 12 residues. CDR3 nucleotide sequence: TGCGCCAGCAGCTCCGGACAGGGGCTGGGCTACTTC. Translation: CASSSGQGLGYF.

CDR3 amino acids: CAISEGAGGPYEQFF. As DNA, the CDR3 is TGTGCCATCAGTGAGGGAGCGGGGGGGCCGTATGAGCAGTTCTTC. The rearrangement links TRBV10-3 to TRBJ2-1; TRBD2 agrees at 10 bases. Germline CDR1 is ENHRY and CDR2 is SYGVKD. With 2 bases clipped from V and 8 bases from J, the junction kept 6 bases outside the gene matches. The CDR3 runs 15 residues.